This T cell receptor (beta chain) is from a study of cytomegalovirus exposure and HLA in healthy donors. Study background: Earlier sequencing of about 179 million T cells yielded approximately 120 million unique TCR beta sequences.

This clone was observed a few times. Its specificity is unknown. Study conclusions and caveats: Sequencing probably produced one cluster of sequence variants that were highly shared. Previous analysis showed most TCR beta V segments were productive about 87% or about 30% of the time. A later analysis linked a missense DCLRE1C variant to TCR beta V- and J-gene trimming.

It was with 60 Vbeta and 13 Jbeta primers that the PCR ran. This table comes from immunoSEQ multiplex PCR, and its TCRdb copy is limited to in-frame clones, with some not included. The sample has 150,000 to 200,000 clones, over 75% seen once. The CDR3 has 16 residues. Germline V lookup: CDR1 SGHNT, CDR2 YYREEE (reference sequence). V shed 0 bases, J shed 6 bases, and the junction held 9 bases outside the gene matches. The chain combines TRBV5-4 with TRBJ2-3; TRBD2 matches 8 bases. The clonotype originates from a woman in her 50s in good health and CMV-seropositive. Material for sequencing was PBMCs. CDR3 in amino acids: CASSLGGRGGGDTQYF. The CDR3 DNA follows: TGTGCCAGCAGCTTGGGTGGTCGGGGGGGCGGCGATACGCAGTATTTT.